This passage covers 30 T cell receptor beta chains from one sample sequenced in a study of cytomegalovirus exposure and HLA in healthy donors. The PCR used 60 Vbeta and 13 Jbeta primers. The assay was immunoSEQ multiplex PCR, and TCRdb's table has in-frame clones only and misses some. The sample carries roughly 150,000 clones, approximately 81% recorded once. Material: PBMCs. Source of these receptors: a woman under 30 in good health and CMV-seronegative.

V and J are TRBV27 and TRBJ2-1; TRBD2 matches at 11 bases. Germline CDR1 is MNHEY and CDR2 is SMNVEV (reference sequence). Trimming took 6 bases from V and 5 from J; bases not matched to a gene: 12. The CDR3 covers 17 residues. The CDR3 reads CASSLRPGTSGHNEQFF. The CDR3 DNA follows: TGTGCCAGCAGCCTACGGCCCGGGACTAGCGGCCACAATGAGCAGTTCTTC.

CDR3 loop: CASSEEAGRGDTQYF. In nucleotides, the CDR3 is TGTGCCAGCAGTGAGGAGGCGGGACGAGGAGATACGCAGTATTTT. This rearrangement joins TRBV6-4 to TRBJ2-3, with D possibly matching TRBD2 (6 bases). Trimming stripped 3 bases from V and 5 bases from J, with 15 bases between. The CDR3 length is 15 residues. In germline, CDR1 is MRHNA, CDR2 SNTAGT.

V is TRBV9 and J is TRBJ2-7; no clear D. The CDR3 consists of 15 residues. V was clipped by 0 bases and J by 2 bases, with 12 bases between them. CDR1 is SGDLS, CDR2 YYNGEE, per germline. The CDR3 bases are TGTGCCAGCAGCGTAGCGGCACAAGCGACCTACGAGCAGTACTTC. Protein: CASSVAAQATYEQYF.

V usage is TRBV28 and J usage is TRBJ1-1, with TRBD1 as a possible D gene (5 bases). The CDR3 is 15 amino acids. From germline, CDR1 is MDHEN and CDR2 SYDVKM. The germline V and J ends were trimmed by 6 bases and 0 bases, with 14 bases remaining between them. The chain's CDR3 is CASRKGATLNTEAFF. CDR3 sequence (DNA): TGTGCCAGCAGGAAAGGGGCAACCCTGAACACTGAAGCTTTCTTT. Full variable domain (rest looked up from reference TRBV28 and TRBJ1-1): DVKVTQSSRYLVKRTGEKVFLECVQDMDHENMFWYRQDPGLGLRLIYFSYDVKMKEKGDIPEGYSVSREKKERFSLILESASTNQTSMYLCASRKGATLNTEAFFGQGTRLTVV.

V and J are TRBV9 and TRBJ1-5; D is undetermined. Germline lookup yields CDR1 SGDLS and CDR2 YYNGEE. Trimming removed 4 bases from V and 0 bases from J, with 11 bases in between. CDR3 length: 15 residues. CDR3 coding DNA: TGTGCCAGCAGCCCTTCGGACTATAGCAATCAGCCCCAGCATTTT. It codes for CASSPSDYSNQPQHF. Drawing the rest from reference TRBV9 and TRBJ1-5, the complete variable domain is DSGVTQTPKHLITATGQRVTLRCSPRSGDLSVYWYQQSLDQGLQFLIQYYNGEERAKGNILERFSAQQFPDLHSELNLSSLELGDSALYFCASSPSDYSNQPQHFGDGTRLSIL.

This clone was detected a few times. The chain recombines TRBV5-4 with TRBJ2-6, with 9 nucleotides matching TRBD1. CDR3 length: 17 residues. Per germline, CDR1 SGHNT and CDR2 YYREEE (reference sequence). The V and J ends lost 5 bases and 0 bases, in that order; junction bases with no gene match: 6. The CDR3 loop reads CASSTGGSPSGANVLTF. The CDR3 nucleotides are TGTGCCAGCAGTACAGGGGGCTCTCCCTCTGGGGCCAACGTCCTGACTTTC.

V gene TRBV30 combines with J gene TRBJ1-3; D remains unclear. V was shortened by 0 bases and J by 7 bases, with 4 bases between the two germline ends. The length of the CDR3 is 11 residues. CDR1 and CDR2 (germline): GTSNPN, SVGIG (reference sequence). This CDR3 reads CAWSVLNTIYF. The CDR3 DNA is TGTGCCTGGAGTGTACTTAACACCATATATTTT.

CDR3 nucleotides: TGCGCCAGCAGCTTGGGTCGCAGGGCCGGGGAGCTGTTTTTT. Translating gives CASSLGRRAGELFF. The V call is TRBV5-1, the J call TRBJ2-2; a weak D match, TRBD1 (5 bases). This CDR3 region has 14 residues. V was pared by 0 bases and J by 6 bases, with 9 bases between. The germline gives CDR1 SGHRS, CDR2 YFSETQ.

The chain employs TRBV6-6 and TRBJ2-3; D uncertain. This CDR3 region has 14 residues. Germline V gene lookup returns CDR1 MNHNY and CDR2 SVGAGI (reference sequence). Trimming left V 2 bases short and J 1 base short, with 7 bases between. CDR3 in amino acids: CASSYEPRTDTQYF. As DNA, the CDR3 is TGTGCCAGCAGTTACGAGCCCCGCACAGATACGCAGTATTTT.

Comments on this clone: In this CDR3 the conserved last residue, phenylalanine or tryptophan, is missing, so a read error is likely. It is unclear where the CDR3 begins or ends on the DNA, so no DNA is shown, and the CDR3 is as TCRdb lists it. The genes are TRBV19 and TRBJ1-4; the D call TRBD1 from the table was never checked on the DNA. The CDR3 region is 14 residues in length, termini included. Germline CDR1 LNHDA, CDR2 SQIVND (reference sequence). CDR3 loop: CASSPPPGQGAALR.

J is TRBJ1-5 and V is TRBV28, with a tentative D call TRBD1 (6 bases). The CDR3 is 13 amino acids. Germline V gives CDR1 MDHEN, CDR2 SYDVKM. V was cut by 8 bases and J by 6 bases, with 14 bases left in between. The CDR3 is CASRNTGSQPQHF. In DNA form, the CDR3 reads TGTGCCAGCCGTAATACAGGGAGTCAGCCCCAGCATTTT.

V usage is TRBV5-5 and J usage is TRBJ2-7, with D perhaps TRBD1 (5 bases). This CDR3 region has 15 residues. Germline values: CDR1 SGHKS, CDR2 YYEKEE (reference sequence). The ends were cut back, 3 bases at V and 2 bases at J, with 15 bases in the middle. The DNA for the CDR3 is TGTGCCAGCAGCTCATACGCCACGACAGCCTACGAGCAGTACTTC. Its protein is CASSSYATTAYEQYF.

The CDR3 reads CASSVGQYGYTF. The DNA for the CDR3 is TGTGCCAGCAGTGTGGGACAGTATGGCTACACCTTC. The chain employs TRBV6-5 and TRBJ1-2; TRBD1 matches at 7 bases. There are 12 residues in the CDR3. From germline, CDR1 is MNHEY and CDR2 SVGAGI. Trimming took 5 bases from V and 5 from J; bases not matched to a gene: 2.

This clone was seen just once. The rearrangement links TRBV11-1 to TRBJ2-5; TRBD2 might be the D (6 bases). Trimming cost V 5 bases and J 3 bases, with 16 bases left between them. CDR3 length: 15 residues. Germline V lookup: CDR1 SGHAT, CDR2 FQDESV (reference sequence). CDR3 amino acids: CASSASSGVKETQYF. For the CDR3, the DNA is TGTGCCAGCAGCGCTAGTAGCGGAGTAAAAGAGACCCAGTACTTC. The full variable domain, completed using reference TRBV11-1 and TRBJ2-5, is EAEVAQSPRYKITEKSQAVAFWCDPISGHATLYWYRQILGQGPELLVQFQDESVVDDSQLPKDRFSAERLKGVDSTLKIQPAELGDSAMYLCASSASSGVKETQYFGPGTRLLVL.

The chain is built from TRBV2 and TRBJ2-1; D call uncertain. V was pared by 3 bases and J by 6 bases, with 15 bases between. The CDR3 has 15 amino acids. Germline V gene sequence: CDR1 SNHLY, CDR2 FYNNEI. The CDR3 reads CASSEADHVSNEQFF. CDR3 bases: TGTGCCAGCAGTGAGGCGGATCACGTCTCCAATGAGCAGTTCTTC.

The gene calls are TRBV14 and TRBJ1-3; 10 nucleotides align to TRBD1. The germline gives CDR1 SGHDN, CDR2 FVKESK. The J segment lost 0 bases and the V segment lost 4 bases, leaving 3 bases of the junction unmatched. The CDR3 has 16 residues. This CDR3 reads CASSLTGGSSGNTIYF. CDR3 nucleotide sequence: TGTGCCAGCAGCCTGACAGGGGGCAGCTCTGGAAACACCATATATTTT.

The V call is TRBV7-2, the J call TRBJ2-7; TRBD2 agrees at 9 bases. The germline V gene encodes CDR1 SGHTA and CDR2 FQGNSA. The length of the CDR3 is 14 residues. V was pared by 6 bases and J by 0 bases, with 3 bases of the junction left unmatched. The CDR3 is CASRSGGSSYEQYF. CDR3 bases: TGTGCCAGCAGAAGCGGGGGGTCCTCCTACGAGCAGTACTTC. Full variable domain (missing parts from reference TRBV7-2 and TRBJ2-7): GAGVSQSPSNKVTEKGKDVELRCDPISGHTALYWYRQSLGQGLEFLIYFQGNSAPDKSGLPSDRFSAERTGGSVSTLTIQRTQQEDSAVYLCASRSGGSSYEQYFGPGTRLTVT.

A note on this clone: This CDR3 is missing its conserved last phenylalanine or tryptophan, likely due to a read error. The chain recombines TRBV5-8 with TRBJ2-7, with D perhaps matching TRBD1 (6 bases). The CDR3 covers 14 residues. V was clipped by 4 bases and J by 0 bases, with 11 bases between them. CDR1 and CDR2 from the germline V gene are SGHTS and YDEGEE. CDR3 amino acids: CASSHQGFSYEQYS. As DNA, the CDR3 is TGTGCCAGCAGCCATCAGGGGTTCTCCTACGAGCAGTACTCC.

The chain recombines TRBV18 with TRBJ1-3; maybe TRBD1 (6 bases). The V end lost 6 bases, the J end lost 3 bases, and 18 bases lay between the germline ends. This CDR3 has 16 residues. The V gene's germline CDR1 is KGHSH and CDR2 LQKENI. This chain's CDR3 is CASSLDAGANGNTIYF. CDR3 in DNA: TGTGCCAGCTCTCTTGATGCAGGGGCCAATGGAAACACCATATATTTT.

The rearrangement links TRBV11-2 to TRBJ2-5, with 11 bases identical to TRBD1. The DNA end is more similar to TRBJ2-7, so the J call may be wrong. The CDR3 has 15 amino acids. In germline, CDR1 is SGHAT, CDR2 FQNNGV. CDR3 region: CASSLRGTGGNEQYF. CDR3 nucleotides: TGTGCCAGCAGCTTGAGGGGGACAGGGGGAAACGAGCAGTACTTC.

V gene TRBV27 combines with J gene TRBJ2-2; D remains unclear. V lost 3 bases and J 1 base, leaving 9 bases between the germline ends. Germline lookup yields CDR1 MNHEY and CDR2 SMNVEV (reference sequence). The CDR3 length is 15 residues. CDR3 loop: CASSFQLGNTGELFF. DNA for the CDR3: TGTGCCAGCAGTTTCCAGCTAGGGAACACCGGGGAGCTGTTTTTT.

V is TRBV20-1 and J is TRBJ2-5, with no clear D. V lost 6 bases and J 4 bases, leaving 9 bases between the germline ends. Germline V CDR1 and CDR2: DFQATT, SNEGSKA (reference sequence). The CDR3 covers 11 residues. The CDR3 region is CSASDRETQYF. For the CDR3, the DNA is TGCAGTGCCTCAGATCGAGAGACCCAGTACTTC.

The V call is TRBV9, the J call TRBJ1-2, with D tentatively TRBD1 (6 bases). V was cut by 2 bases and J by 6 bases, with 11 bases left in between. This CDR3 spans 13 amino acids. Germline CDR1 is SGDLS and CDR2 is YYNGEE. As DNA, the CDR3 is TGTGCCAGCAGCGTCAGGGGTAAGGATGGCTACACCTTC. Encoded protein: CASSVRGKDGYTF.

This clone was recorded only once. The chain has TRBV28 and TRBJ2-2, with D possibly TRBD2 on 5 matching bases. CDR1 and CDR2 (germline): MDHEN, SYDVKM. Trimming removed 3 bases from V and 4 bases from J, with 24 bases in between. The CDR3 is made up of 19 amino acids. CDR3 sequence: CASSFGVWVYNPATGELFF. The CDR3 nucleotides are TGTGCCAGCAGTTTCGGGGTGTGGGTCTACAACCCTGCCACCGGGGAGCTGTTTTTT.

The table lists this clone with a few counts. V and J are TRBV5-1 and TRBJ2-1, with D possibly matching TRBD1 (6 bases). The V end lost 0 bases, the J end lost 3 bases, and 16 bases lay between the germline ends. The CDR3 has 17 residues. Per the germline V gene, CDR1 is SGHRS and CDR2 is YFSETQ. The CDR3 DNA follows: TGCGCCAGCAGCTTGGCCCCTCTTGGGGGCGGCTACAATGAGCAGTTCTTC. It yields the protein CASSLAPLGGGYNEQFF.

CDR3 nucleotides: TGTGCCAGCAGCCCTCAGGGGTCTTCCTACGAGCAGTACTTC. It codes for CASSPQGSSYEQYF. The chain links TRBV21-1 to TRBJ2-7; the table names TRBD1, a call not compared with the DNA. TRBV21-1 is described as a pseudogene. This CDR3 has 14 amino acids.

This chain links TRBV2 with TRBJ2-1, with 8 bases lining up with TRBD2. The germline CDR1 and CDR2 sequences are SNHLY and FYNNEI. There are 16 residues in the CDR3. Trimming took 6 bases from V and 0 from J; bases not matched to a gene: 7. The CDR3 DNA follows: TGTGCCAGCAGCCCCCGGGGACTAGGCTCCTACAATGAGCAGTTCTTC. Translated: CASSPRGLGSYNEQFF. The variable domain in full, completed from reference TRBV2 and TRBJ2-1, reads EPEVTQTPSHQVTQMGQEVILRCVPISNHLYFYWYRQILGQKVEFLVSFYNNEISEKSEIFDDQFSVERPDGSNFTLKIRSTKLEDSAMYFCASSPRGLGSYNEQFFGPGTRLTVL.

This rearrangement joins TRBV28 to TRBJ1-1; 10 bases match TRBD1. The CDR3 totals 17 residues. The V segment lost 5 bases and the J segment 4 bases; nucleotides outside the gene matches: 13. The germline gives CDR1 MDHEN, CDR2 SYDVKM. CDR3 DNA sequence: TGTGCCAGCAGTGCCCCGACCGGGACAGGGGAAAGCACTGAAGCTTTCTTT. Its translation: CASSAPTGTGESTEAFF.

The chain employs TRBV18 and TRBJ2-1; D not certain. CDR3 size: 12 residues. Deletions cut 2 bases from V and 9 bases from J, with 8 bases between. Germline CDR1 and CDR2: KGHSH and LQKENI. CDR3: CASSPTPSEQFF. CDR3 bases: TGTGCCAGCTCACCAACCCCCAGTGAGCAGTTCTTC. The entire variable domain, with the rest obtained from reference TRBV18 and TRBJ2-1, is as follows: NAGVMQNPRHLVRRRGQEARLRCSPMKGHSHVYWYRQLPEEGLKFMVYLQKENIIDESGMPKERFSAEFPKEGPSILRIQQVVRGDSAAYFCASSPTPSEQFFGPGTRLTVL.

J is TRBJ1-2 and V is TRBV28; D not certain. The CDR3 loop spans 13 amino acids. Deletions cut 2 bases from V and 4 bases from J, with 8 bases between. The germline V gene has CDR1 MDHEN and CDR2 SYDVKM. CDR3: CASSLVESYGYTF. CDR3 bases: TGTGCCAGCAGTTTAGTGGAGAGCTATGGCTACACCTTC.